The 6 T cell receptor beta chains given below trace back to one sample, sequenced in a study of blood T cell repertoires in COVID-19. The method was immunoSEQ multiplex PCR; TCRdb's version includes in-frame clones alone and lacks a portion of them. The sample includes about 120,000 clones, roughly 80% of them seen just once. The sample taken for sequencing was peripheral blood. These receptors were obtained from a man between 65 and 85 years old with acute or convalescent COVID-19.

The rearrangement uses TRBV7-3 and TRBJ1-2, with 8 nucleotides matching TRBD1. This CDR3 is 14 amino acids long. Germline-derived CDR1 and CDR2 are SGHTA and FQGTGA. V shed 1 base and J 7 bases; nucleotides not matched to a gene: 5. The CDR3 loop is CASSLNQGAGGYTF. CDR3 nucleotides: TGTGCCAGCAGCTTAAATCAGGGGGCAGGTGGCTACACCTTC.

The chain couples TRBV7-8 to TRBJ2-1, with 8 nucleotides matching TRBD1. Unmatched junction bases numbered 0, after V lost 1 base and J lost 7 bases. In germline, CDR1 is SGHVS, CDR2 FQNEAQ. The CDR3 consists of 13 residues. The CDR3 DNA follows: TGTGCCAGCAGCTTAGACAGGGGGAATGAGCAGTTCTTC. Its translation: CASSLDRGNEQFF.

This rearrangement joins TRBV5-1 to TRBJ2-3; 9 bases are a match to TRBD2. Germline V gene lookup returns CDR1 SGHRS and CDR2 YFSETQ. Losses at the gene ends were 1 base for V and 2 bases for J; bases not matched to a gene: 5. The CDR3 contains 16 residues. The DNA for the CDR3 is TGCGCCAGCAGCTTGAATGGCGGGAGGGCCACAGATACGCAGTATTTT. Protein: CASSLNGGRATDTQYF.

V and J are TRBV4-1 and TRBJ2-3; 7 bases line up with TRBD2. Trimming removed 4 bases from V and 8 bases from J; junction bases left unmatched: 12. Germline V gene data show CDR1 as MGHRA and CDR2 as YSYEKL. This CDR3 region has 15 residues. CDR3 nucleotides: TGCGCCAGCAGCCCCTTGGGACTACCCTCGGGTACGCAGTATTTT. Its protein is CASSPLGLPSGTQYF.

V and J are TRBV27 and TRBJ2-7, with a tentative D call TRBD1 (5 bases). The germline V gene encodes CDR1 MNHEY and CDR2 SMNVEV (reference sequence). The CDR3 is 13 amino acids. V lost 0 bases and J lost 7, with 10 bases in between. The CDR3 sequence: CASSLSTGGEQYF. The CDR3 coding sequence is TGTGCCAGCAGTTTATCCACAGGCGGTGAGCAGTACTTC.

The CDR3 DNA follows: TGTGCCAGCAGCCAACCCCAGGGGCGGGGGGGCAGGAATGAGCAGTTCTTC. Protein: CASSQPQGRGGRNEQFF. This chain uses TRBV4-2 with TRBJ2-1; TRBD2 matches 9 bases. CDR3 length: 17 amino acids. J gave up 7 bases and V 2 bases, and 12 bases lay outside the gene matches. The germline V gene encodes CDR1 LGHNA and CDR2 YNFKEQ.